This entry lists 10 T cell receptor beta chains sequenced from one sample in a study of blood T cell repertoires in COVID-19. Generated by immunoSEQ multiplex PCR, the TCRdb table keeps only in-frame clones and is missing some. This table holds around 16,000 clones, roughly nine tenths found once. Specimen: peripheral blood. The receptors were sampled from a man at least 80 years old with acute or convalescent COVID-19.

The chain has TRBV9 and TRBJ2-7; 7 bases are a match to TRBD1. This CDR3 comprises 16 residues. Unmatched junction bases numbered 7, after V lost 0 bases and J lost 1 base. Germline V gene data show CDR1 as SGDLS and CDR2 as YYNGEE. CDR3 DNA: TGTGCCAGCAGCGTAGGGGTAGGGGGCGATTCCTACGAGCAGTACTTC. Protein product: CASSVGVGGDSYEQYF.

J is TRBJ1-3 and V is TRBV9; the match to TRBD1 covers 9 bases. This CDR3 has 14 amino acids. Germline-derived CDR1 and CDR2 are SGDLS and YYNGEE. V gave up 4 bases and J gave up 8 bases; unmatched junction bases: 7. CDR3 DNA: TGTGCCAGCAGCATCGGGACAGGGAAGGACACCATATATTTT. This encodes CASSIGTGKDTIYF. The full variable domain, in which reference TRBV9 and TRBJ1-3 provide the parts outside the CDR3, is DSGVTQTPKHLITATGQRVTLRCSPRSGDLSVYWYQQSLDQGLQFLIQYYNGEERAKGNILERFSAQQFPDLHSELNLSSLELGDSALYFCASSIGTGKDTIYFGEGSWLTVV.

The genes are TRBV7-8 and TRBJ2-3; TRBD2 agrees at 8 bases. Germline V gives CDR1 SGHVS, CDR2 FQNEAQ. V was pared by 6 bases and J by 2 bases, with 13 bases of the junction left unmatched. CDR3 length: 17 amino acids. CDR3 in amino acids: CASSSVISGGFTDTQYF. For the CDR3, the DNA is TGTGCCAGCAGTTCAGTTATCAGCGGGGGCTTCACAGATACGCAGTATTTT.

This chain joins TRBV27 and TRBJ2-1; 8 bases are a match to TRBD2. Germline CDR1 is MNHEY and CDR2 is SMNVEV (reference sequence). This CDR3 is built from 14 residues. The V gene end was trimmed by 3 bases and the J gene end by 6 bases; junction bases not matched to a gene: 4. The DNA for the CDR3 is TGTGCCAGCAGTTTGGGGACTAGGATCAATGAGCAGTTCTTC. Amino acids: CASSLGTRINEQFF.

The chain uses TRBV10-3 and TRBJ2-7; TRBD1 matches 7 bases. Germline loops: CDR1 ENHRY, CDR2 SYGVKD. Trimming at V came to 0 bases and at J to 4 bases, leaving 0 bases not matched to a gene. This CDR3 is 13 amino acids long. The CDR3 coding sequence is TGTGCCATCAGTGAGTCGACAGGGTACGAGCAGTACTTC. Its protein is CAISESTGYEQYF.

This chain connects TRBV21-1 to TRBJ1-5. TRBV21-1 is marked as a pseudogene. The length of the CDR3 is 15 residues. CDR3 in amino acids: CASSKSPSSNQPQHF. DNA for the CDR3: TGTGCCAGCAGCAAAAGTCCGAGTAGCAATCAGCCCCAGCATTTT.

This chain joins TRBV4-1 and TRBJ2-5; TRBD1 aligns across 9 bases. CDR3 length equals 14 residues. In germline, CDR1 is MGHRA, CDR2 YSYEKL. Trimming removed 4 bases from V and 7 bases from J; junction bases left unmatched: 7. Here the CDR3 reads CASSPERGQGTQYF. The CDR3 DNA reads TGCGCCAGCAGCCCCGAAAGGGGACAGGGGACCCAGTACTTC.

The chain recombines TRBV20-1 with TRBJ1-1, with D tentatively TRBD1 (6 bases). CDR3 size: 14 residues. The germline CDR1 and CDR2 sequences are DFQATT and SNEGSKA (reference sequence). Trimming took 3 bases from V and 1 from J, leaving 12 bases between them. CDR3 in amino acids: CSASEQGSNTEAFF. The CDR3 nucleotides are TGCAGTGCTAGTGAACAGGGATCGAACACTGAAGCTTTCTTT.

This chain connects TRBV6-6 to TRBJ2-1, with TRBD1 matching 8 bases. Unmatched junction bases numbered 8, after V lost 7 bases and J lost 0 bases. In germline, CDR1 is MNHNY, CDR2 SVGAGI (reference sequence). This CDR3 has 16 amino acids. The CDR3 DNA reads as TGTGCCAGCACCAGACAGGGGCAGAGCTCCTACAATGAGCAGTTCTTC. Its translation: CASTRQGQSSYNEQFF.

V and J are TRBV9 and TRBJ2-1, with 7 bases identical to TRBD1. J lost 0 bases, V lost 0 bases, and 6 bases had no gene match. Germline values: CDR1 SGDLS, CDR2 YYNGEE. The CDR3 consists of 17 residues. CDR3 loop: CASSVDPGGSSYNEQFF. CDR3 nucleotides: TGTGCCAGCAGCGTAGACCCAGGGGGAAGCTCCTACAATGAGCAGTTCTTC.